This T cell receptor beta chain was sequenced in a study of cytomegalovirus exposure and HLA in healthy donors. Broader study findings: The authors later found TCR association rates varying by HLA locus, with DRB1 most and HLA-C fewest.

Vbeta (60) and Jbeta (13) primers were used in the PCR. Using immunoSEQ multiplex PCR, the repertoire was profiled, and TCRdb retains in-frame clones only, with some absent. The repertoire holds approximately 190,000 clones, approximately 78% seen once, with approximately 6.5% in the top ten. From germline, CDR1 is SNHLY and CDR2 FYNNEI. The CDR3 has 12 residues. Deletions cut 6 bases from V and 4 bases from J, with 9 bases between. Notes on this clone: The antigen remains undetermined.

The V call is TRBV2, the J call TRBJ2-5; D unresolved. The source material was PBMCs. The TCR comes from a woman between 50 and 59 years old in good health and CMV-seropositive. The CDR3 DNA follows: TGTGCCAGCAGGATACTTCCAGAGACCCAGTACTTC. This sequence encodes CASRILPETQYF.